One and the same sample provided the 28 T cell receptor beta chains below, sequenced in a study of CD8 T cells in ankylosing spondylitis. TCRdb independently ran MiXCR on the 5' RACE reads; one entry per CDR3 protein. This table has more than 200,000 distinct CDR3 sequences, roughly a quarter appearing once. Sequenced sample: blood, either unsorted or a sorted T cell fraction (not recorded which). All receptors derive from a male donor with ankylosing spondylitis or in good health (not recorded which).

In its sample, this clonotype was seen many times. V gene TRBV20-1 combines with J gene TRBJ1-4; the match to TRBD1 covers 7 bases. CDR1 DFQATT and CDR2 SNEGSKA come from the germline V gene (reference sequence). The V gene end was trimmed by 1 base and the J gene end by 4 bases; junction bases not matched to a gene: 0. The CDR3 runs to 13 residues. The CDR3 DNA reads TGCAGTGCTAGAGGGGACAGTAATGAAAAACTGTTTTTT. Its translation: CSARGDSNEKLFF.

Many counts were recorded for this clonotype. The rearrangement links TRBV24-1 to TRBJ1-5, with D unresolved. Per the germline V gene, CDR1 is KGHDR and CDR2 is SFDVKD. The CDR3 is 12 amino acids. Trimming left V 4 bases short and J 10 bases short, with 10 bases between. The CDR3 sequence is CATSEGSSPQHF. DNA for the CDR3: TGTGCCACCAGTGAAGGCAGCAGCCCCCAGCATTTT.

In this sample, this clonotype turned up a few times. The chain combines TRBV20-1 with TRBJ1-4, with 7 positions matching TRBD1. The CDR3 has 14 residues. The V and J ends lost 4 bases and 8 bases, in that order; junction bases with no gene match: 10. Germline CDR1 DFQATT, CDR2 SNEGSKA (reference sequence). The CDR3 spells CSATPGGQHEKLFF. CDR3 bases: TGCAGTGCTACTCCAGGGGGGCAACACGAAAAACTGTTTTTT.

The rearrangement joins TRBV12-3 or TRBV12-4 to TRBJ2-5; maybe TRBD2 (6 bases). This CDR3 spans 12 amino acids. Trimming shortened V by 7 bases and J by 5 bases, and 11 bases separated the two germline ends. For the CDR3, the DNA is TGTGCCAGCACCCACGCGGGGGAGACCCAGTACTTC. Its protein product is CASTHAGETQYF.

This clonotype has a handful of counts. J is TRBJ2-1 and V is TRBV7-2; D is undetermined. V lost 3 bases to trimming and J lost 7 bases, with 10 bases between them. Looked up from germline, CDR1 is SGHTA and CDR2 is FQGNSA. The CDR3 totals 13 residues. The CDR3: CASSFWLGNEQFF. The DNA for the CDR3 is TGTGCCAGCAGCTTTTGGTTGGGGAATGAGCAGTTCTTC.

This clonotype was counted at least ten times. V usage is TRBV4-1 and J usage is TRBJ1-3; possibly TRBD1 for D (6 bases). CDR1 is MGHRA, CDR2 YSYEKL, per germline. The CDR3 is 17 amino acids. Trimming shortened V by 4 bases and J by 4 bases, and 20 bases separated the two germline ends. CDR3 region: CASSRGGMVTGGNTIYF. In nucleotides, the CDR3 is TGCGCCAGCAGCCGGGGAGGTATGGTGACAGGCGGAAACACCATATATTTT.

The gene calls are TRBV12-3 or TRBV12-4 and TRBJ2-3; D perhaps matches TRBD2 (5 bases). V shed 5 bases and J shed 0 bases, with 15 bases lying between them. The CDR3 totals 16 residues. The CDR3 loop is CASSPGAERSTDTQYF. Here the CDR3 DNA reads TGTGCCAGCAGTCCAGGCGCCGAGCGGAGCACAGATACGCAGTATTTT.

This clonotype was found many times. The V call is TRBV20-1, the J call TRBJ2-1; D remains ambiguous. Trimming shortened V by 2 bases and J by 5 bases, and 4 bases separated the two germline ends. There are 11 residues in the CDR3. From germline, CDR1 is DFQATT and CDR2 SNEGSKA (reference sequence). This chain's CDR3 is CSARLDNEQFF. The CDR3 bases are TGCAGTGCTAGACTGGACAATGAGCAGTTCTTC.

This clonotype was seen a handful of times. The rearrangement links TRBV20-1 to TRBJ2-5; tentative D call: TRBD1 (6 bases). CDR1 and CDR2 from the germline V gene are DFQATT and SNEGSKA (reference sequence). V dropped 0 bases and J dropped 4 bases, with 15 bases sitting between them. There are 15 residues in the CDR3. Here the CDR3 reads CSARDPGQSRETQYF. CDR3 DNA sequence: TGCAGTGCTAGAGACCCGGGACAAAGTCGAGAGACCCAGTACTTC.

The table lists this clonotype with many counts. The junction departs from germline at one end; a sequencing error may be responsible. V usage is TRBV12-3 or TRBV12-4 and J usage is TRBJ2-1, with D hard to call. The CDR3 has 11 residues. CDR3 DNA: TGTGCCAGCAGTTTCGACGGCCTGTTGCTCTTC. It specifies CASSFDGLLLF.

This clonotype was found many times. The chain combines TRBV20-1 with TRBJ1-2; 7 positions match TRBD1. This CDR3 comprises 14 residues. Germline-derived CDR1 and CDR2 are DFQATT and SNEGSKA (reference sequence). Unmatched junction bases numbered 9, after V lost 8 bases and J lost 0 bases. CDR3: CSKLDRMTNYGYTF. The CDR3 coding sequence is TGCAGTAAACTGGACAGGATGACTAACTATGGCTACACCTTC.

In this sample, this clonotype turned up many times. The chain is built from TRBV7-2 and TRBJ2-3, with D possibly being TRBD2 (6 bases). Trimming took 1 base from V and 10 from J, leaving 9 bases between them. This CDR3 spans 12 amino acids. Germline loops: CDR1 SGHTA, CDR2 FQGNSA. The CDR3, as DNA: TGTGCCAGCAGCTTAGGGTGGGACTCGCAGTATTTT. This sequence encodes CASSLGWDSQYF.

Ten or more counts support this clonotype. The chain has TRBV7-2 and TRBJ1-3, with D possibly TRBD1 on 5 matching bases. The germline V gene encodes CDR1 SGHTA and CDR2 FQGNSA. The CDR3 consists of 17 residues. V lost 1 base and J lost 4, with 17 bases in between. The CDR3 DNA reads TGTGCCAGCAGCTTAGTGATGGGGCCAGGGACCGGAAACACCATATATTTT. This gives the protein CASSLVMGPGTGNTIYF. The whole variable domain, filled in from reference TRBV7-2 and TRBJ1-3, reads GAGVSQSPSNKVTEKGKDVELRCDPISGHTALYWYRQSLGQGLEFLIYFQGNSAPDKSGLPSDRFSAERTGGSVSTLTIQRTQQEDSAVYLCASSLVMGPGTGNTIYFGEGSWLTVV.

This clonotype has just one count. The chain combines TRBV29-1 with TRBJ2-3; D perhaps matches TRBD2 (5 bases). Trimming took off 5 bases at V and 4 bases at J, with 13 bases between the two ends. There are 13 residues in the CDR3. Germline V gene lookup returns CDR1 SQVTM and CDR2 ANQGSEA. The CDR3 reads CSVQDSSPDTQYF. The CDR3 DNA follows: TGCAGCGTTCAGGACTCCTCTCCAGATACGCAGTATTTT.

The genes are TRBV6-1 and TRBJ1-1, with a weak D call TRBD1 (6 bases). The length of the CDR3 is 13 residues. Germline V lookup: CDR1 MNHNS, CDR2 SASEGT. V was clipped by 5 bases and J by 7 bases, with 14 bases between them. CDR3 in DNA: TGTGCCAGCAGTCGTCGACAGGTCGGTGAAGCTTTCTTT. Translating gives CASSRRQVGEAFF.

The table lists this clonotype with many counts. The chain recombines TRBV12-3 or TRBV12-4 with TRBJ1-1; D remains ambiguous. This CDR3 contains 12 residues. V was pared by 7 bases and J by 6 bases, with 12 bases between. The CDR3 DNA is TGTGCCAGCACCAAAGATGGGGCTGAAGCTTTCTTT. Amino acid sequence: CASTKDGAEAFF.

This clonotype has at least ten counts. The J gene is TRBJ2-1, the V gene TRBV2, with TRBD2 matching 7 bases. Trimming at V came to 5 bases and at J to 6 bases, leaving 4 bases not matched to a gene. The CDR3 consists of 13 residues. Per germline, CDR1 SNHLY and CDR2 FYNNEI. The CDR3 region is CASSPGRLNEQFF. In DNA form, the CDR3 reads TGTGCCAGCAGTCCCGGGAGGCTCAATGAGCAGTTCTTC.

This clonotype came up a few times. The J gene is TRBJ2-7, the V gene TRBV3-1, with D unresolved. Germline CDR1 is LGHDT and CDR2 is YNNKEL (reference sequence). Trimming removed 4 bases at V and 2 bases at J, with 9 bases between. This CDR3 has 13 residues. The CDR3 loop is CASSLAVTYEQYF. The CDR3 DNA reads TGTGCCAGCAGCCTGGCTGTGACCTACGAGCAGTACTTC.

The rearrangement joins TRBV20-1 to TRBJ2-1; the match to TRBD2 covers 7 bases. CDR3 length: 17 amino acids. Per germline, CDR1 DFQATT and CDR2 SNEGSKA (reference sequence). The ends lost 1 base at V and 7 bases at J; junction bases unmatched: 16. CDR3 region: CSARAELAWTLQNEQFF. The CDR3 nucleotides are TGCAGTGCTAGAGCTGAACTAGCGTGGACCCTACAAAATGAGCAGTTCTTC.

CDR3 sequence: CASSNSLPSYNEQFF. The CDR3 DNA reads as TGTGCCAGTAGTAATAGCCTACCTTCCTACAATGAGCAGTTCTTC. This chain links TRBV19 with TRBJ2-1; D is unclear. Germline-derived CDR1 and CDR2 are LNHDA and SQIVND (reference sequence). V lost 4 bases and J lost 1, with 11 bases in between. CDR3 length: 15 residues.

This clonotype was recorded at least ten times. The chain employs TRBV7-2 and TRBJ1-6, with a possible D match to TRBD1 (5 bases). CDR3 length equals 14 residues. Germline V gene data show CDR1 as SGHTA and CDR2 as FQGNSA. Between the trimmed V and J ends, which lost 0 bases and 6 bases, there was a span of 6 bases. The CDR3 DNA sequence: TGTGCCAGCAGCTTAGCGGGGGGTAATTCACCCCTCCACTTT. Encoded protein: CASSLAGGNSPLHF.

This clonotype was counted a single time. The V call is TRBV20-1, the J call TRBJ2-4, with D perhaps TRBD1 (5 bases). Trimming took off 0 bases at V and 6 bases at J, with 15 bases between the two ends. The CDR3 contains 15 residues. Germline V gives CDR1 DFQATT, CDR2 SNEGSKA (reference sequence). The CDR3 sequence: CSARDQGAPLNIQYF. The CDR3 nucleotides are TGCAGTGCTAGAGATCAAGGGGCCCCCCTAAACATTCAGTACTTC.

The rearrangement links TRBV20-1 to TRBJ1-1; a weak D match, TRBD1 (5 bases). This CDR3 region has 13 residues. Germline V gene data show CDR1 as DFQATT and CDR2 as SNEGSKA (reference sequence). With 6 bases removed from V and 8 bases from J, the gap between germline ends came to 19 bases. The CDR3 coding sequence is TGCAGTGCCCAGACAGACGAGGTTGAGGAAGCTTTCTTT. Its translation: CSAQTDEVEEAFF.

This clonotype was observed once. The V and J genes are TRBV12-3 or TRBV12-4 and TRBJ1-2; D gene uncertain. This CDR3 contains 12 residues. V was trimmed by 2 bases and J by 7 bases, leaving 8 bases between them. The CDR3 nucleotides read TGTGCCAGCAGTTTATTATTGGCTGGCTACACCTTC. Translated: CASSLLLAGYTF.

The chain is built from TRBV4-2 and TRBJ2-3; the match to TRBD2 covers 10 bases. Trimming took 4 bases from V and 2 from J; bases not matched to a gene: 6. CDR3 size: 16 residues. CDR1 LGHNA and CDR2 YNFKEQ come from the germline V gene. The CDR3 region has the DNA TGTGCCAGCAGCCGCCGACTAGCGGGCCACACAGATACGCAGTATTTT. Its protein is CASSRRLAGHTDTQYF.

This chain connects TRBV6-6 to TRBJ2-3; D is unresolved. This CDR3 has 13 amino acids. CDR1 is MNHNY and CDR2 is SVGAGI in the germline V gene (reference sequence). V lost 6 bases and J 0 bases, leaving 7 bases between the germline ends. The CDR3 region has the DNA TGTGCCAGCAGGCCTCATAGCACAGATACGCAGTATTTT. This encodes CASRPHSTDTQYF.

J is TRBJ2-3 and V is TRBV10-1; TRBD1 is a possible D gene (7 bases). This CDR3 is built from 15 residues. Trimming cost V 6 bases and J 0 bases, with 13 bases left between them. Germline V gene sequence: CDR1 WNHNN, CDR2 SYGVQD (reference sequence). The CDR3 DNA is TGCGCCAGCAGGGCGGGACAGTCTAGCACAGATACGCAGTATTTT. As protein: CASRAGQSSTDTQYF.

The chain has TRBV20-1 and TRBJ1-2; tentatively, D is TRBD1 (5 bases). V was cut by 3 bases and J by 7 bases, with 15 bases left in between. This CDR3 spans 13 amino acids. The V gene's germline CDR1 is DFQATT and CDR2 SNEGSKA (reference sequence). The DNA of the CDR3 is TGCAGTGCTAGTCCCCCGACAGTACTTGGCTACACCTTC. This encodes CSASPPTVLGYTF.